The sequence of this TCR beta chain was determined in a study of blood T cell repertoires in COVID-19. For the study at large: Italy, Spain and the United States were the sources of the convalescent and acute COVID-19 samples. T cells, B-cell-depleted T cells, or PBMCs supplied cDNA or gDNA.

Germline V gene data show CDR1 as SGDLS and CDR2 as YYNGEE. The CDR3 loop spans 16 amino acids. Unmatched junction bases numbered 12, after V lost 3 bases and J lost 6 bases. Assay used: immunoSEQ multiplex PCR; TCRdb lists only in-frame clones, some missing. Here the sample spans roughly 170,000 clones, around 74% being singletons. Material: peripheral blood. The sequence was collected from an elderly woman with acute or convalescent COVID-19. The rearrangement uses TRBV9 and TRBJ1-2; 9 nucleotides agree with TRBD1. For the CDR3, the DNA is TGTGCCAGCAGCGGGACGGGACAGGGTAATGTTCATGGCTACACCTTC. Translated: CASSGTGQGNVHGYTF.